Reported below is one T cell receptor (beta chain). Its antigen is not known. The donors were all Caucasian adults (living in Nashville, Tennessee). In the original processing: Without quality scores, immunoSEQ junctional reads could not be filtered like full-length reads. Produced via immunoSEQ multiplex PCR; TCRdb's table is partial and in-frame only. The V and J calls and clone size were taken over from that table, and D and trimming were inferred from the DNA. The sample carries 2 million to 2.5 million clones, approximately 95% recorded once. These data belong to a study of shared clonotypes between healthy human individuals. Study-level information: Each donor's CD4 naive and CD4 memory cells filled three plates apiece, CD8 naive two, and CD8 memory one. Overall study results and limits: Sampling covered nothing but blood. Tissue TCR repertoires likely differ from those found in blood.

Germline loops: CDR1 MDHEN, CDR2 SYDVKM. The CDR3 has 14 amino acids. V was pared by 7 bases and J by 7 bases, with 12 bases of the junction left unmatched. This clonotype originated in a man between 18 and 29 years old in good health. The material sequenced was naive CD4+ T cells sorted from blood. Subset denoted: CD45RA+ positively selected. V usage is TRBV28 and J usage is TRBJ1-1; 7 positions match TRBD1. The CDR3: CASTRGGRQGEAFF. The CDR3 nucleotides are TGTGCCAGCACCAGGGGAGGGCGACAGGGTGAAGCTTTCTTT.